This T cell receptor (beta chain) was documented in a study of blood T cell repertoires in COVID-19. Study in general: Samples representing acute and convalescent COVID-19 were sourced from the United States, Italy and Spain. The analysed material was cDNA or gDNA that came from T cells, B-cell-depleted T cells, or PBMCs.

Seattle patient enrollment occurred during active infection, with longitudinal follow-up thereafter. Sequencing was performed with immunoSEQ multiplex PCR; in TCRdb, only in-frame clones are kept and a portion is missing. Of about 230,000 clones listed, more than 80% were seen once; the top ten hold roughly 8%. The origin of this receptor is a woman of 80 years or more with COVID-19, enrolled during active disease. What was sequenced was peripheral blood.

In nucleotides, the CDR3 is TGCGCCAGCAGCCTAAGCGGGACCTCCAATGAGCAGTTCTTC. It encodes CASSLSGTSNEQFF. The rearrangement links TRBV5-1 to TRBJ2-1, with 7 nucleotides matching TRBD2. Losses at the gene ends were 4 bases for V and 6 bases for J; bases not matched to a gene: 7. The CDR3 runs 14 residues. Germline CDR1 and CDR2: SGHRS and YFSETQ.